The 22 T cell receptor beta chains listed next were all sequenced from one sample in a study of blood T cell repertoires in COVID-19. Profiled with immunoSEQ multiplex PCR; TCRdb holds only in-frame clones, not every one. Of 150,000 or so clones in the sample, roughly 86% are singletons; the top ten hold roughly 15%. Sequences were obtained from peripheral blood. Receptors originate from a human donor with acute or convalescent COVID-19. The donor label of this sample is uncertain.

The table lists this clone with a count of one. J is TRBJ1-2 and V is TRBV16; D may be TRBD1 (6 bases). CDR3 length: 14 residues. V was shortened by 0 bases and J by 4 bases, with 9 bases between the two germline ends. Germline CDR1 KGHSY, CDR2 FQNENV. CDR3 bases: TGTGCCAGCAGCCAATCCCGGGACACCTATGGCTACACCTTC. Protein: CASSQSRDTYGYTF.

The gene calls are TRBV5-1 and TRBJ2-2; D may be TRBD1 (6 bases). V was pared by 0 bases and J by 2 bases, with 11 bases between. Germline CDR1 reads SGHRS; CDR2 reads YFSETQ. The CDR3 is made up of 16 amino acids. The CDR3 nucleotides are TGCGCCAGCAGCTTGGGACACAGGGTCAACACCGGGGAGCTGTTTTTT. This sequence encodes CASSLGHRVNTGELFF. The variable domain in full, completed from reference TRBV5-1 and TRBJ2-2, reads KAGVTQTPRYLIKTRGQQVTLSCSPISGHRSVSWYQQTPGQGLQFLFEYFSETQRNKGNFPGRFSGRQFSNSRSEMNVSTLELGDSALYLCASSLGHRVNTGELFFGEGSRLTVL.

The chain has TRBV5-4 and TRBJ2-5; 8 bases fit TRBD2. Germline V CDR1 and CDR2: SGHNT, YYREEE (reference sequence). The CDR3 extends over 17 amino acids. The J segment lost 3 bases and the V segment lost 4 bases, leaving 14 bases of the junction unmatched. CDR3 sequence: CASSGGRGGDRKETQYF. CDR3 DNA sequence: TGTGCCAGCAGCGGAGGACGGGGGGGCGATCGTAAAGAGACCCAGTACTTC.

CDR3: CASSETVNTEAFF. CDR3 nucleotides: TGTGCCAGCAGCGAGACAGTTAACACTGAAGCTTTCTTT. V usage is TRBV9 and J usage is TRBJ1-1; a weak D match, TRBD1 (5 bases). There are 13 residues in the CDR3. Germline V gene data show CDR1 as SGDLS and CDR2 as YYNGEE. V gave up 3 bases and J gave up 2 bases, with 8 bases separating them.

As regards this clone: The same CDR3 is also encoded by other DNA sequences in this sample. This chain connects TRBV7-9 to TRBJ2-5; 7 bases line up with TRBD2. The V and J ends lost 2 bases and 5 bases, in that order; junction bases with no gene match: 5. CDR3 length: 14 residues. Germline assignment: CDR1 SEHNR and CDR2 FQNEAQ (reference sequence). CDR3 coding DNA: TGTGCCAGCAGCTTAAGTCTGGGGGGGGAGACCCAGTACTTC. This codes for CASSLSLGGETQYF. Together with reference TRBV7-9 and TRBJ2-5, the CDR3 gives the full variable domain: DTGVSQNPRHKITKRGQNVTFRCDPISEHNRLYWYRQTLGQGPEFLTYFQNEAQLEKSRLLSDRFSAERPKGSFSTLEIQRTEQGDSAMYLCASSLSLGGETQYFGPGTRLLVL.

The chain employs TRBV6-5 and TRBJ1-3; perhaps TRBD1 as D (6 bases). Germline V gives CDR1 MNHEY, CDR2 SVGAGI. Deletions cut 4 bases from V and 3 bases from J, with 13 bases between. The CDR3 has 15 residues. The CDR3 loop is CASSSTDSFGNTIYF. The CDR3 region has the DNA TGTGCCAGCAGTTCCACGGACAGTTTTGGAAACACCATATATTTT.

The genes are TRBV5-1 and TRBJ1-2, with D uncertain. Trimming pared 4 bases from V and 4 bases from J, leaving 14 bases between. Looked up from germline, CDR1 is SGHRS and CDR2 is YFSETQ. The CDR3 has 14 residues. The CDR3 DNA reads as TGCGCCAGCAGCCCCGACATTGAAGGCTATGGCTACACCTTC. This translates into CASSPDIEGYGYTF. The full variable domain, in which reference TRBV5-1 and TRBJ1-2 provide the parts outside the CDR3, is KAGVTQTPRYLIKTRGQQVTLSCSPISGHRSVSWYQQTPGQGLQFLFEYFSETQRNKGNFPGRFSGRQFSNSRSEMNVSTLELGDSALYLCASSPDIEGYGYTFGSGTRLTVV.

The chain uses TRBV7-9 and TRBJ2-5; 12 nucleotides match TRBD1. Germline loops: CDR1 SEHNR, CDR2 FQNEAQ (reference sequence). V shed 7 bases and J 4 bases; nucleotides not matched to a gene: 7. The CDR3 consists of 15 residues. CDR3: CASKEGTGGRETQYF. CDR3 in DNA: TGTGCCAGCAAAGAAGGGACAGGGGGCCGAGAGACCCAGTACTTC.

The rearrangement links TRBV7-2 to TRBJ2-5; 10 bases are shared with TRBD2. Germline assignment: CDR1 SGHTA and CDR2 FQGNSA. The trim removed 4 bases at V and 1 base at J, leaving 3 bases unmatched. This CDR3 contains 15 residues. The CDR3 DNA sequence: TGTGCCAGCAGCTATCTAGCGGGGGTCCAAGAGACCCAGTACTTC. Its protein is CASSYLAGVQETQYF.

The chain links TRBV18 to TRBJ2-5; perhaps TRBD2 as D (5 bases). Trimming cost V 4 bases and J 7 bases, with 16 bases left between them. The germline V gene encodes CDR1 KGHSH and CDR2 LQKENI. There are 14 residues in the CDR3. The CDR3 is CASSRQSGKVTQYF. The CDR3 DNA follows: TGTGCCAGCTCACGCCAATCCGGGAAGGTGACCCAGTACTTC. Combining the CDR3 with reference TRBV18 and TRBJ2-5 gives the whole variable domain NAGVMQNPRHLVRRRGQEARLRCSPMKGHSHVYWYRQLPEEGLKFMVYLQKENIIDESGMPKERFSAEFPKEGPSILRIQQVVRGDSAAYFCASSRQSGKVTQYFGPGTRLLVL.

The rearrangement links TRBV3-1 (or the pseudogene TRBV3-2) to TRBJ2-1, with a weak D call TRBD1 (5 bases). CDR1 and CDR2 (germline): LGHDT, YNNKEL (reference sequence). The CDR3 is 14 residues long. Trimming removed 5 bases at V and 4 bases at J, with 12 bases between. The CDR3 DNA reads as TGTGCCAGCAGCTCCAGGACAACTTACAATGAGCAGTTCTTC. Protein: CASSSRTTYNEQFF.

The CDR3 DNA is TGTGCCAGCAGCTCACAGGGGAGGCGCAATGAGCAGTTCTTC. It codes for CASSSQGRRNEQFF. The chain employs TRBV7-9 and TRBJ2-1, with D tentatively TRBD1 (7 bases). V was clipped by 4 bases and J by 6 bases, with 13 bases between them. CDR1 SEHNR and CDR2 FQNEAQ come from the germline V gene (reference sequence). The CDR3 has 14 residues.

The rearrangement joins TRBV15 to TRBJ2-2, with 8 positions matching TRBD2. V trimming: 0 bases; J trimming: 7 bases; junction bases outside the gene matches: 7. The germline V gene encodes CDR1 LNHNV and CDR2 YYDKDF (reference sequence). CDR3 length: 16 amino acids. The CDR3, as DNA: TGTGCCACCAGCAGAGATCGCGGGGGGTTGGACGGGGAGCTGTTTTTT. It translates to CATSRDRGGLDGELFF.

The chain links TRBV6-5 to TRBJ1-1; D perhaps matches TRBD1 (6 bases). The CDR3 runs 15 residues. Trimming removed 5 bases from V and 4 bases from J, with 17 bases in between. The germline V gene has CDR1 MNHEY and CDR2 SVGAGI. The CDR3 reads CASSPTWGRLTEAFF. DNA of the CDR3: TGTGCCAGCAGTCCCACCTGGGGGCGGCTCACTGAAGCTTTCTTT.

This clone was seen repeatedly, ten times or more. The rearrangement links TRBV7-6 to TRBJ1-6; D may be TRBD1 (6 bases). V lost 4 bases to trimming and J lost 1 base, with 17 bases between them. CDR3 length: 18 residues. Germline values: CDR1 SGHVS, CDR2 FNYEAQ. CDR3 in amino acids: CASSSGTPQGSYNSPLHF. The CDR3 nucleotides are TGTGCCAGCAGCTCCGGGACACCACAAGGTTCCTATAATTCACCCCTCCACTTT. Complete variable domain (other parts from reference TRBV7-6 and TRBJ1-6): GAGVSQSPRYKVTKRGQDVALRCDPISGHVSLYWYRQALGQGPEFLTYFNYEAQQDKSGLPNDRFSAERPEGSISTLTIQRTEQRDSAMYRCASSSGTPQGSYNSPLHFGNGTRLTVT.

The chain has TRBV7-9 and TRBJ1-6, with D possibly TRBD1 on 5 matching bases. Germline-derived CDR1 and CDR2 are SEHNR and FQNEAQ (reference sequence). The CDR3 contains 14 residues. Trimming took off 4 bases at V and 14 bases at J, with 18 bases between the two ends. CDR3 loop: CASSWNDRPGALHF. As DNA, the CDR3 is TGTGCCAGCAGCTGGAATGACAGACCAGGTGCCCTCCACTTT.

The CDR3 DNA sequence: TGTGCCACCAGCAGAGATCGCCGGGTAGGATTCTTC. It is translated as CATSRDRRVGFF. The chain joins TRBV15 to TRBJ2-1, with D unresolved. The V end lost 0 bases, the J end lost 16 bases, and 13 bases lay between the germline ends. Germline loops: CDR1 LNHNV, CDR2 YYDKDF (reference sequence). The CDR3 extends over 12 amino acids.

This sequence joins TRBV7-9 and TRBJ2-2; tentative D call: TRBD2 (6 bases). Germline V gene data show CDR1 as SEHNR and CDR2 as FQNEAQ (reference sequence). The CDR3 is 16 residues long. The V and J ends lost 5 bases and 1 base respectively, with 14 bases between them. CDR3 DNA sequence: TGTGCCAGCAGCCATCGGAGGGGCAGGAACACCGGGGAGCTGTTTTTT. Encoded protein: CASSHRRGRNTGELFF.

This clone has more than one count but fewer than ten. CDR3 loop: CAWDPQGIAGNTIYF. The CDR3, as DNA: TGTGCCTGGGATCCACAGGGAATTGCTGGAAACACCATATATTTT. This sequence joins TRBV30 and TRBJ1-3, with D perhaps TRBD1 (6 bases). Germline V lookup: CDR1 GTSNPN, CDR2 SVGIG (reference sequence). CDR3 length: 15 amino acids. Between the trimmed V and J ends, which lost 5 bases and 2 bases, there was a span of 16 bases.

J is TRBJ1-2 and V is TRBV2, with D unresolved. The CDR3 has 11 amino acids. Germline CDR1 reads SNHLY; CDR2 reads FYNNEI. The ends were cut back, 10 bases at V and 13 bases at J, with 19 bases in the middle. The CDR3 DNA sequence: TGTGCCACAGCTGATTATGGTAGCTCCACCTTC. It is translated as CATADYGSSTF.

This clone was seen a few times. J is TRBJ2-2 and V is TRBV27; D is possibly TRBD2 (6 bases). V gave up 6 bases and J gave up 7 bases, with 12 bases separating them. The CDR3 has 13 amino acids. Germline V gene sequence: CDR1 MNHEY, CDR2 SMNVEV (reference sequence). This chain's CDR3 is CASRRGKGGELFF. The CDR3 region has the DNA TGTGCCAGCAGGCGGGGTAAAGGCGGGGAGCTGTTTTTT.

This clone was observed a handful of times. This chain links TRBV5-1 with TRBJ1-6, with TRBD1 as a possible D gene (5 bases). The CDR3 runs to 15 residues. V was shortened by 0 bases and J by 10 bases, with 14 bases between the two germline ends. Germline loops: CDR1 SGHRS, CDR2 YFSETQ. The CDR3 spells CASSLDGGGSSPLHF. The CDR3 region has the DNA TGCGCCAGCAGCTTGGACGGCGGGGGTAGCTCACCCCTCCACTTT.